Below, one T cell receptor beta chain is given with its context. The CDR3 runs 15 residues. Per germline, CDR1 MNHEY and CDR2 SMNVEV (reference sequence). Trimming took off 8 bases at V and 2 bases at J, with 16 bases between the two ends. These data originate in a study of blood T cell repertoires in COVID-19. Study as a whole: Nucleic acid was either cDNA or gDNA, and it came from T cells, B-cell-depleted T cells, or PBMCs.

In the authors' workflow: Quantification of nucleated cells was approximated via reference gene primer amplification. Measured with immunoSEQ multiplex PCR; TCRdb has only the in-frame clones, and not every one. V and J calls and clone size are as listed in that table; D and trimming were resolved from the DNA. The table shows about 440,000 clones, with 90% occurring only once. The clonotype originates from a man between 18 and 35 years old who had recovered from COVID-19. Sample: PBMCs or T cells enriched from blood (not recorded which). This rearrangement joins TRBV27 to TRBJ2-1; D might be TRBD2 (6 bases). As DNA, the CDR3 is TGTGCCAGCGGACCTGGGCGGGGAGCCTACAATGAGCAGTTCTTC. Its protein product is CASGPGRGAYNEQFF.